The 8 T cell receptor beta chains below all came from one sample that was sequenced in a study of blood T cell repertoires in COVID-19. Clones were read by immunoSEQ multiplex PCR, and TCRdb kept only the in-frame ones, dropping some. The sample records roughly 100,000 clones, more than 75% being singletons. Input material: peripheral blood. The receptors were sampled from a human donor in a cohort sampled during active COVID-19.

The rearrangement uses TRBV2 and TRBJ2-7, with 7 bases aligning to TRBD1. This CDR3 has 12 amino acids. Trimming took 8 bases from V and 4 from J; bases not matched to a gene: 5. Per germline, CDR1 SNHLY and CDR2 FYNNEI. Here the CDR3 reads CASGDSMYEQYF. In DNA, the CDR3 is TGTGCCAGCGGGGACAGCATGTACGAGCAGTACTTC.

The V gene is TRBV19, the J gene TRBJ1-2; 7 nucleotides agree with TRBD1. Germline CDR1 and CDR2: LNHDA and SQIVND (reference sequence). The CDR3 sequence is 15 residues long. Trimming at V came to 5 bases and at J to 0 bases, leaving 6 bases not matched to a gene. The CDR3 DNA is TGTGCCAGTAGTTTGGAGGGGGCGGCTAACTATGGCTACACCTTC. Amino acid sequence: CASSLEGAANYGYTF.

V is TRBV7-2 and J is TRBJ2-5; tentative D call: TRBD2 (5 bases). The CDR3 loop spans 14 amino acids. The V gene lost 1 base and the J gene lost 5 bases, with 11 bases spanning the gap. Germline V lookup: CDR1 SGHTA, CDR2 FQGNSA. CDR3 protein: CASSLVSSGETQYF. The CDR3 coding sequence is TGTGCCAGCAGCTTAGTTTCCAGCGGTGAGACCCAGTACTTC.

In this sample, this clone is medium-sized. CDR3 residues: CASSQGLIGQDYNEQFF. The CDR3 DNA reads as TGCGCCAGCAGCCAAGGGCTAATCGGACAGGACTACAATGAGCAGTTCTTC. The chain couples TRBV4-1 to TRBJ2-1; 7 nucleotides agree with TRBD1. Looked up from germline, CDR1 is MGHRA and CDR2 is YSYEKL. The CDR3 covers 17 residues. With 1 base clipped from V and 3 bases from J, the junction kept 9 bases outside the gene matches.

This chain links TRBV6-1 with TRBJ2-4; D perhaps matches TRBD1 (6 bases). This CDR3 has 15 residues. CDR1 and CDR2 (germline): MNHNS, SASEGT. Trimming left V 3 bases short and J 3 bases short, with 12 bases between. This CDR3 is CASSDKGDGKNIQYF. CDR3 in DNA: TGTGCCAGCAGTGACAAGGGGGATGGCAAAAACATTCAGTACTTC.

This chain connects TRBV5-1 to TRBJ2-7; TRBD2 aligns across 7 bases. The junction had 6 bases not matched to a gene; V was cut back by 3 bases and J by 3 bases. The V gene's germline CDR1 is SGHRS and CDR2 YFSETQ. The CDR3 runs to 14 residues. CDR3 DNA sequence: TGCGCCAGCAGCTGGGACCGCGGGAGCTACGAGCAGTACTTC. This gives the protein CASSWDRGSYEQYF.

V is TRBV30 and J is TRBJ1-6; no reliable D call. Deletions cut 4 bases from V and 4 bases from J, with 8 bases between. Germline V lookup: CDR1 GTSNPN, CDR2 SVGIG (reference sequence). The CDR3 totals 13 residues. The CDR3 bases are TGTGCCTGGAATACAATTTATAATTCACCCCTCCACTTT. Its protein product is CAWNTIYNSPLHF.

The J gene is TRBJ2-7, the V gene TRBV9; 12 bases map to TRBD2. With V trimmed by 0 bases and J by 1 base, 5 bases remained unmatched. Germline V CDR1 and CDR2: SGDLS, YYNGEE. CDR3 size: 17 residues. The CDR3 nucleotides read TGTGCCAGCAGCGTAGACCCTAGCGGGGGGGGGTCCTACGAGCAGTACTTC. Protein: CASSVDPSGGGSYEQYF.